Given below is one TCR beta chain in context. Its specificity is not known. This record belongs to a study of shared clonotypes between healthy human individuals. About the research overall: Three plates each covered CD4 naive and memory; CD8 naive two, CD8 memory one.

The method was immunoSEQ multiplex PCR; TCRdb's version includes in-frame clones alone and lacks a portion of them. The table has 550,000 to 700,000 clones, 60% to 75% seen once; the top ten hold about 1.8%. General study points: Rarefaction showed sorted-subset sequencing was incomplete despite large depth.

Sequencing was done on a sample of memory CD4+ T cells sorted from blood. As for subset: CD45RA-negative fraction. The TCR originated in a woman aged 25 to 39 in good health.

CDR3 sequence (DNA): TGTGCCAGTAGTATAGATTCCCGGGGGCGGACTGAAGCTTTCTTT. Translating gives CASSIDSRGRTEAFF. The chain links TRBV19 to TRBJ1-1; a possible D gene is TRBD1 (6 bases). Germline-derived CDR1 and CDR2 are LNHDA and SQIVND (reference sequence). V lost 0 bases and J 5 bases, leaving 13 bases between the germline ends. The CDR3 has 15 amino acids.